This TCR beta chain was sequenced in a study of STAT5B mutations in CD4+ large granular lymphocyte leukemia. General study findings and limits: No patients shared main leukemic clonotypes, though about 24% appeared at low frequency elsewhere. Higher CD4+ than CD8+ T-LGLL clonality might reflect small sample size. Compared with healthy controls (2/35), patient top clones favored TRBV06 (8/27).

Sequencing was at survey level. Sequencing was performed with immunoSEQ multiplex PCR; in TCRdb, only in-frame clones are kept and a portion is missing. Among 31,000 or so clones listed, around 80% were seen once. This CDR3 has 21 residues. Deletions cut 6 bases from V and 1 base from J, with 28 bases between. In germline, CDR1 is SGHDN, CDR2 FVKESK. As concerns this clone: The antigen is not known.

The sequencing sample was made of CD4+ T cells from blood buffy coats. The receptor was isolated from a human donor in good health. The J gene is TRBJ2-6, the V gene TRBV14; D is uncertain. CDR3 in amino acids: CASSPDIVFRGGISGANVLTF. The CDR3 bases are TGTGCCAGCAGTCCTGACATAGTTTTTAGAGGTGGGATTTCTGGGGCCAACGTCCTGACTTTC.